The clone carrying this TCR beta chain was picked up a small number of times. These data belong to a study of blood T cells in healthy people across ages. Combining a sample-barcoded 5' primer with a J-beta primer mix, a second PCR ran for about 6 to 12 cycles. TCRdb re-called the 5' RACE reads with MiXCR, one entry per CDR3 protein. This sample carries 600,000 or so distinct CDR3 sequences, around 48% of them seen once, and the ten largest clones take around 24%. The V segment lost 6 bases and the J segment 2 bases; nucleotides outside the gene matches: 9. Germline-derived CDR1 and CDR2 are SGHTA and FQGNSA. CDR3 length: 16 residues.

This TCR was recovered from a man older than 75 in good health. The chain joins TRBV7-2 to TRBJ2-1; TRBD2 matches 8 bases. Sequenced sample: blood. CDR3: CASSGTGGGAYNEQFF. CDR3 in DNA: TGTGCCAGCAGTGGCACCGGGGGGGGTGCCTACAATGAGCAGTTCTTC.